This TCR beta chain was sequenced in a study of blood T cell repertoires in COVID-19. Study context: There were acute and convalescent COVID-19 samples, and they came from the United States, Italy and Spain.

The CDR3 contains 16 residues. Germline CDR1 is MNHEY and CDR2 is SVGEGT. Trimming took off 2 bases at V and 0 bases at J, with 13 bases between the two ends. Clones were sequenced by immunoSEQ multiplex PCR, and TCRdb holds only the in-frame ones, with some missing. The sample records roughly 200,000 clones, approximately 83% being singletons. J is TRBJ2-5 and V is TRBV6-2 or TRBV6-3; unclear D gene. Sequences were obtained from peripheral blood. The TCR sequence derives from a man aged 55 to 70 with acute or convalescent COVID-19. The CDR3 here is CASSYGPDSYQETQYF. CDR3 sequence (DNA): TGTGCCAGCAGTTACGGCCCAGATTCGTACCAAGAGACCCAGTACTTC.